This T cell receptor beta chain is drawn from a study of cytomegalovirus exposure and HLA in healthy donors. The wider study: Earlier work reported some 110 million unique TCR beta sequences from 150 million to 200 million T cells. Among the roughly 400 donors who were genotyped, about 84% fell in the genetic ancestry cluster that is associated with self-reported Caucasian donors. Study-wide points: Only CMV serostatus was available as immune exposure information.

Comments on this clone: The antigen is undetermined.

Each donor's status was that of a healthy bone marrow donor. Vbeta (60) and Jbeta (13) primers were used in the PCR. Only in-frame clones appear in the TCRdb table, and some are missing; sequencing was by immunoSEQ multiplex PCR. Here the sample spans around 90,000 clones, around 78% being singletons. Trimming took 8 bases from V and 6 from J; bases not matched to a gene: 11. In germline, CDR1 is MNHEY, CDR2 SMNVEV (reference sequence). There are 15 residues in the CDR3. The V gene is TRBV27, the J gene TRBJ1-4; 8 nucleotides line up with TRBD1. This TCR came from a man between 25 and 39 years old in good health and CMV-seronegative. Material: PBMCs. The CDR3 spells CASAQSRGQHEKLFF. The CDR3 coding sequence is TGTGCCAGCGCTCAAAGCAGGGGGCAACATGAAAAACTGTTTTTT.